The source of this T cell receptor beta chain is a study of T cells after yellow fever vaccination. The germline V gene encodes CDR1 MRHNA and CDR2 SNTAGT. The CDR3 has 15 residues. J lost 2 bases, V lost 3 bases, and 2 bases had no gene match. TCRdb recomputed calls from the 5' RACE reads with MiXCR, one row per CDR3 protein. The table records some 97,000 distinct CDR3 sequences, around 5.8% of them present only once. This clonotype was counted at least ten times. The sequence came from a man aged 18 to 29 who received the YFV17D yellow fever vaccine. The source was CD8+ T cells sorted from PBMCs, collected 10 days after the yellow fever booster vaccination. The V and J genes are TRBV6-4 and TRBJ2-3, with 10 bases fitting TRBD2. The CDR3 DNA reads TGTGCCAGCAGTGAAAGCGGGGGGGCCACAGATACGCAGTATTTT. Translated, it gives CASSESGGATDTQYF.